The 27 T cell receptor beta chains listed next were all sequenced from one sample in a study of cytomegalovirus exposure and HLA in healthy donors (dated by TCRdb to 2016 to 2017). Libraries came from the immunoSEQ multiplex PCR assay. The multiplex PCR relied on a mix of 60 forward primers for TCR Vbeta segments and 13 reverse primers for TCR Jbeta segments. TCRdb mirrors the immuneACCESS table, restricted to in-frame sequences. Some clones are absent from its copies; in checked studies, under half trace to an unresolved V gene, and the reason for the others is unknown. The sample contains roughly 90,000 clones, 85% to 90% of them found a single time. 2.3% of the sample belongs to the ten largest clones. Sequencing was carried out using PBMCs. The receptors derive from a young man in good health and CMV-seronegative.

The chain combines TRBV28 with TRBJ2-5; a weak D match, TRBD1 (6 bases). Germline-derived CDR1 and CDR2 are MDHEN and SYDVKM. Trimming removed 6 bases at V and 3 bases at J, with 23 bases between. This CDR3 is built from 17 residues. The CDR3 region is CASSIQLQGTTEETQYF. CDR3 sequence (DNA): TGTGCCAGCAGCATACAATTGCAGGGGACCACCGAAGAGACCCAGTACTTC.

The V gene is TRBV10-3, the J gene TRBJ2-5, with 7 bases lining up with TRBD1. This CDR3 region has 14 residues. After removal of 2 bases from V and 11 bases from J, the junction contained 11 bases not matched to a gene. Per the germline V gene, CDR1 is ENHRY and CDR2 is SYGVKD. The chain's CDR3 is CAISEPRDSSEQYF. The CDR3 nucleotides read TGTGCCATCAGTGAGCCCCGGGACAGTTCAGAGCAGTACTTC.

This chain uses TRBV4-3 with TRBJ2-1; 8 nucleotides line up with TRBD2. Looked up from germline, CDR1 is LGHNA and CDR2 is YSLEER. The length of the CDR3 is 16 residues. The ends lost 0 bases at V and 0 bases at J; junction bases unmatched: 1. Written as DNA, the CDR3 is TGCGCCAGCAGCCAAGACGGGGGGGGCTCCTACAATGAGCAGTTCTTC. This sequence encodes CASSQDGGGSYNEQFF.

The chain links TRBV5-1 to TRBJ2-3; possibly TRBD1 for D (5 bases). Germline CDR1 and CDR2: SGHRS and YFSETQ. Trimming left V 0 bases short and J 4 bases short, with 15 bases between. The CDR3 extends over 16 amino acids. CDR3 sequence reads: CASSLVSNRPADTQYF. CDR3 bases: TGCGCCAGCAGCTTGGTTTCCAACAGGCCAGCAGATACGCAGTATTTT.

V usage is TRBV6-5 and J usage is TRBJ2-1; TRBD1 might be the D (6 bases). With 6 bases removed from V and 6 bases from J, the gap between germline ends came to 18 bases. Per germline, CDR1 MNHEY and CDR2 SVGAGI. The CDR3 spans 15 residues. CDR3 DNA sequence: TGTGCCAGCAGCCGCTTCTCAGGGGTCCCCAATGAGCAGTTCTTC. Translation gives CASSRFSGVPNEQFF.

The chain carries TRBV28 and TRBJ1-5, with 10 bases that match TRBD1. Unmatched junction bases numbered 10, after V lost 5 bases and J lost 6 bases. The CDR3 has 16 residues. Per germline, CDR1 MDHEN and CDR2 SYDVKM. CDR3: CASSPKDRGRVQPQHF. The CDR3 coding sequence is TGTGCCAGCAGTCCCAAAGACAGGGGGCGAGTTCAGCCCCAGCATTTT.

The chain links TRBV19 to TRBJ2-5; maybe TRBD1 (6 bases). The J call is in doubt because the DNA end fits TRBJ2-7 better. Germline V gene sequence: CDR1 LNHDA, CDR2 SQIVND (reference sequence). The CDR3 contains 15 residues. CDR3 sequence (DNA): TGTGCCAGTAGTATAGAAGGCAGGGGAATCTACGAGCAGTACTTC. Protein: CASSIEGRGIYEQYF.

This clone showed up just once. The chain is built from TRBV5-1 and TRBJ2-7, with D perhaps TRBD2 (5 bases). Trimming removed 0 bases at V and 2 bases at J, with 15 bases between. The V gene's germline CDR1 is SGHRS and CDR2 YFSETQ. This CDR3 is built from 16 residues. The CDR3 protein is CASSLVGRETTYEQYF. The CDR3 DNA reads TGCGCCAGCAGCTTGGTAGGCCGGGAAACAACCTACGAGCAGTACTTC. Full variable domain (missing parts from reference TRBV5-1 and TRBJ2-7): KAGVTQTPRYLIKTRGQQVTLSCSPISGHRSVSWYQQTPGQGLQFLFEYFSETQRNKGNFPGRFSGRQFSNSRSEMNVSTLELGDSALYLCASSLVGRETTYEQYFGPGTRLTVT.

The CDR3 region has the DNA TGCGCCAGCAGCCACCTAGCGGGAGGGCCCTACAATGAGCAGTTCTTC. Translated, it gives CASSHLAGGPYNEQFF. V gene TRBV4-1 combines with J gene TRBJ2-1; 12 nucleotides agree with TRBD2. The CDR3 is 16 amino acids. Germline CDR1 MGHRA, CDR2 YSYEKL. J was trimmed by 2 bases and V by 3 bases; bases with no gene match: 2.

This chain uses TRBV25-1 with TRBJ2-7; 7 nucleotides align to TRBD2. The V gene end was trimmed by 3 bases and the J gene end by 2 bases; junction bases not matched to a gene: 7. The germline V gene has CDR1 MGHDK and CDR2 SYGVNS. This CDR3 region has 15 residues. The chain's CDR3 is CASSDMTGLAYEQYF. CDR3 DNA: TGTGCCAGCAGTGACATGACCGGACTAGCCTACGAGCAGTACTTC.

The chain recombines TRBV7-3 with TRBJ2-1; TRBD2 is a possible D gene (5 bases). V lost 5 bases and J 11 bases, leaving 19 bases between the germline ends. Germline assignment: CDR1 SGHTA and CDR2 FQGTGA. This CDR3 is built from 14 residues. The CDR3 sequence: CASSPSLGTTQQFF. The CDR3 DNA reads TGTGCCAGCAGCCCTAGCCTGGGAACCACTCAGCAGTTCTTC.

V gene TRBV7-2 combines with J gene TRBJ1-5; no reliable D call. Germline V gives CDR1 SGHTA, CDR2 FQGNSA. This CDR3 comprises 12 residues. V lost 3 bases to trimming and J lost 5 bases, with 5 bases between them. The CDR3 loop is CASSFPYQPQHF. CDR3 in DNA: TGTGCCAGCAGCTTTCCCTATCAGCCCCAGCATTTT.

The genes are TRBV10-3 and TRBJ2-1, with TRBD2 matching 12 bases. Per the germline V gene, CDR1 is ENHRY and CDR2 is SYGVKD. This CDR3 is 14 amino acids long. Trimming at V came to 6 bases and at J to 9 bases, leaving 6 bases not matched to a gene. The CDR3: CAIRRLAGEIEQFF. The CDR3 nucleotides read TGTGCCATCAGGAGACTAGCGGGAGAGATTGAGCAGTTCTTC.

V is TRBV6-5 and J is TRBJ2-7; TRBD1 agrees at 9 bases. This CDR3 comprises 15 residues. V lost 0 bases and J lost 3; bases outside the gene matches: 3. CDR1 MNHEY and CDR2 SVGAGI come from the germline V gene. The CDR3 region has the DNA TGTGCCAGCAGTTACTCGGGACAGGGAGTCTACGAGCAGTACTTC. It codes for CASSYSGQGVYEQYF.

CDR3 nucleotides: TGCGCCAGCAGCCAAACTAGCGTGGTACCGACAGATACGCAGTATTTT. Amino acid sequence: CASSQTSVVPTDTQYF. This chain links TRBV4-3 with TRBJ2-3, with TRBD2 matching over 7 bases. The CDR3 length is 16 residues. Germline V lookup: CDR1 LGHNA, CDR2 YSLEER. The junction had 8 bases not matched to a gene; V was cut back by 2 bases and J by 3 bases.

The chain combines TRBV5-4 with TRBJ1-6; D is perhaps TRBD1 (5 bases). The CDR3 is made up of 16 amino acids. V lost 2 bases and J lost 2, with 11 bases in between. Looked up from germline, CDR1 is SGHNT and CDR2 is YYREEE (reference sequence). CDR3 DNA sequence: TGTGCCAGCAGCTTACAGGCCTTCACCTATAATTCACCCCTCCACTTT. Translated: CASSLQAFTYNSPLHF.

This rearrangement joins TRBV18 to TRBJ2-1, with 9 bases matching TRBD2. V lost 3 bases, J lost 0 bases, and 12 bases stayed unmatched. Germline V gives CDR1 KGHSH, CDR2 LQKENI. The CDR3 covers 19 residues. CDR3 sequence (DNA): TGTGCCAGCTCACCGTTGGGGCTCCTAGCGGGAATCTCCTACAATGAGCAGTTCTTC. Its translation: CASSPLGLLAGISYNEQFF.

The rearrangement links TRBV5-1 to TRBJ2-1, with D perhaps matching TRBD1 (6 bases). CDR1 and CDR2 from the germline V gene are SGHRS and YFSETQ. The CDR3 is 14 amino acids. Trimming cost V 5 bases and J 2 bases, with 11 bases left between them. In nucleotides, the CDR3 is TGCGCCAGCAGACTCGAGGGGGCCTACAATGAGCAGTTCTTC. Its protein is CASRLEGAYNEQFF.

The CDR3 DNA sequence: TGCGCCAGCAGCCCTCTAGGGAGAGGGAACACTGAAGCTTTCTTT. Encoded protein: CASSPLGRGNTEAFF. V is TRBV4-1 and J is TRBJ1-1, with D unclear. The CDR3 totals 15 residues. V lost 4 bases and J lost 1, with 13 bases in between. CDR1 is MGHRA, CDR2 YSYEKL, per germline.

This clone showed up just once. The CDR3 protein is CASSGQRDRDTDTQYF. The CDR3 DNA reads TGTGCCAGCAGCGGTCAACGGGACAGGGACACAGATACGCAGTATTTT. The V gene is TRBV7-9, the J gene TRBJ2-3; 9 nucleotides line up with TRBD1. Unmatched junction bases numbered 8, after V lost 5 bases and J lost 2 bases. Germline V gives CDR1 SEHNR, CDR2 FQNEAQ (reference sequence). This CDR3 is 16 amino acids long.

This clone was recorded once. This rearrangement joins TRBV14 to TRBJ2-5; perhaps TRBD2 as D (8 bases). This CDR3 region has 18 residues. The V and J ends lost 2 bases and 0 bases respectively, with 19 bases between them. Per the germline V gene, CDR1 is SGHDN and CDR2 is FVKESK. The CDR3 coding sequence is TGTGCCAGCAGCCAACCGGGAGGGACAGTGATGTACCAAGAGACCCAGTACTTC. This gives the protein CASSQPGGTVMYQETQYF.

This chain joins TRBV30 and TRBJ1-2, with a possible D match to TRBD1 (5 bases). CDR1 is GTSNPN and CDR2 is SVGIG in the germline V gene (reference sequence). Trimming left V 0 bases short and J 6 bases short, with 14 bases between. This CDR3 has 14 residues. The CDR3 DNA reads TGTGCCTGGAGTGTACGGCGGGGGAACAATGGCTACACCTTC. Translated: CAWSVRRGNNGYTF.

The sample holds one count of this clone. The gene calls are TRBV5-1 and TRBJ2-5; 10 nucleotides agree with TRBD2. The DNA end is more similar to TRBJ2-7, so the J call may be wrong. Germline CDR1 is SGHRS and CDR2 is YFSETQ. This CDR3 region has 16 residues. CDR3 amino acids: CASSYNSGRLSYEQYF. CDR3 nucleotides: TGCGCCAGCAGCTATAATAGCGGGAGGCTCTCCTACGAGCAGTACTTC.

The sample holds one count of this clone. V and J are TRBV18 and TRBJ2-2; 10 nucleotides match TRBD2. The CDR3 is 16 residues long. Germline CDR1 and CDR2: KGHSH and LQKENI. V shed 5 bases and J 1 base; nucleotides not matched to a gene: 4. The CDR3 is CASSFRLAGNTGELFF. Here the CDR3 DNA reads TGTGCCAGCTCATTTCGACTAGCGGGGAACACCGGGGAGCTGTTTTTT.

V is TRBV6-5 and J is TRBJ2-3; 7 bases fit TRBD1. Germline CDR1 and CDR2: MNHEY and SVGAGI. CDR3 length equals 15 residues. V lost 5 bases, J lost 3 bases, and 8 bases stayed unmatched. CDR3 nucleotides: TGTGCCAGCAGTCAGACAGGGTCGAGGACAGATACGCAGTATTTT. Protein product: CASSQTGSRTDTQYF.

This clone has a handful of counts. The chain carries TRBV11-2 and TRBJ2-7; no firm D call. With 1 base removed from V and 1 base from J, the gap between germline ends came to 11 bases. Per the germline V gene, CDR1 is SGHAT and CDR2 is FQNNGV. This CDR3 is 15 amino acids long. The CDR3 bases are TGTGCCAGCAGCTTAGTTGTCACCAGTTCCTACGAGCAGTACTTC. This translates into CASSLVVTSSYEQYF.

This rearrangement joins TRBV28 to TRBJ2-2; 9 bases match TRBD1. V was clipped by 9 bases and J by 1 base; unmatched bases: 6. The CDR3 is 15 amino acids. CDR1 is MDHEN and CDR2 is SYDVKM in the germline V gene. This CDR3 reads CASATGGENTGELFF. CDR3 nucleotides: TGTGCCAGTGCGACAGGGGGAGAGAACACCGGGGAGCTGTTTTTT.